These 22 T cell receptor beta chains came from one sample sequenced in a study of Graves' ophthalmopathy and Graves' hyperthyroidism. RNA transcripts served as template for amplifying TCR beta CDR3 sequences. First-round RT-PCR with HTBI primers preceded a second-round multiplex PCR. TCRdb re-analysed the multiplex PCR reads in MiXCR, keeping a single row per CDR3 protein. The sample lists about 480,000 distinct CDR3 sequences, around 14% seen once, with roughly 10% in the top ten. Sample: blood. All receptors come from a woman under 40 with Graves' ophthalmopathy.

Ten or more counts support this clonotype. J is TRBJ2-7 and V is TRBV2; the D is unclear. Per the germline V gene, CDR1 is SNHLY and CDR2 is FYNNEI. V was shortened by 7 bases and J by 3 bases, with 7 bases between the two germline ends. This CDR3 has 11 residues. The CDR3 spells CASIQVYEQYF. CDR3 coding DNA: TGTGCCAGCATTCAGGTCTACGAGCAGTACTTC.

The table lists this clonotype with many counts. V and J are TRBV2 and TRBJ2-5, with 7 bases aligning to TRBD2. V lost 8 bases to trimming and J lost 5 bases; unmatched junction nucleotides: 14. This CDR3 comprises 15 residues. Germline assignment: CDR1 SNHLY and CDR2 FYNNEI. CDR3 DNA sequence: TGTGCCAGCCGACGGCGGGAGCCCATGGGGGAGACCCAGTACTTC. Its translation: CASRRREPMGETQYF.

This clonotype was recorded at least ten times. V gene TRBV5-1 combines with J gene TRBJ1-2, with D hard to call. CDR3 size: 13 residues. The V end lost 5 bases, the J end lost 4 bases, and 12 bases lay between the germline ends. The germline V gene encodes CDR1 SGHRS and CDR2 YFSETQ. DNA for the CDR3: TGCGCCAGCAGTTCTATCGGTTCCTATGGCTACACCTTC. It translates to CASSSIGSYGYTF.

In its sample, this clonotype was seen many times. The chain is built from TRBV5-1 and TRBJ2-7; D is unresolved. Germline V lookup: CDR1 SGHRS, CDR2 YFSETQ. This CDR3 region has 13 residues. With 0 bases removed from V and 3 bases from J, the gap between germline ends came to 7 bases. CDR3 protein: CASSLGANYEQYF. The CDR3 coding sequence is TGCGCCAGCAGCTTGGGGGCGAACTACGAGCAGTACTTC.

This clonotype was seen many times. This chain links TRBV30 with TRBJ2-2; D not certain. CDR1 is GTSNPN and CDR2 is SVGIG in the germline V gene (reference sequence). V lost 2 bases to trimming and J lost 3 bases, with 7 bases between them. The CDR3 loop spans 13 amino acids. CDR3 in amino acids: CAWSRPYTGELFF. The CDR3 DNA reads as TGTGCCTGGAGTCGACCTTACACCGGGGAGCTGTTTTTT.

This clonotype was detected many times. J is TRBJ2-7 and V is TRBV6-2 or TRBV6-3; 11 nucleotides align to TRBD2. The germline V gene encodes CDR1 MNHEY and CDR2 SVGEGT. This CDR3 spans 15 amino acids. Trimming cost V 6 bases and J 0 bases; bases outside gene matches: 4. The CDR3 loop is CASRRTSGSSYEQYF. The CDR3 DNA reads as TGTGCCAGCAGACGAACTAGCGGGAGCTCCTACGAGCAGTACTTC.

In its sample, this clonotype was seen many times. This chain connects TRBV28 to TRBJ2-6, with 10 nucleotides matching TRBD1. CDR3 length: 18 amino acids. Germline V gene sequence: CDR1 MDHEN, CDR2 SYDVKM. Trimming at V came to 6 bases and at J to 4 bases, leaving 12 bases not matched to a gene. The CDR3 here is CASRRRTGGKSGANVLTF. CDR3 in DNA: TGTGCCAGCAGACGTCGGACAGGGGGGAAGTCGGGGGCCAACGTCCTGACTTTC.

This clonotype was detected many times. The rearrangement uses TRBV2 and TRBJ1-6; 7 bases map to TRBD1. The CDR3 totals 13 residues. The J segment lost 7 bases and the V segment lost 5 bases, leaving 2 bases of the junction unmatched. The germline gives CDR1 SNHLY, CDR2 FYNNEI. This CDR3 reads CASSRDRNSPLHF. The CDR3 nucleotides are TGTGCCAGCAGTCGGGACAGAAATTCACCCCTCCACTTT.

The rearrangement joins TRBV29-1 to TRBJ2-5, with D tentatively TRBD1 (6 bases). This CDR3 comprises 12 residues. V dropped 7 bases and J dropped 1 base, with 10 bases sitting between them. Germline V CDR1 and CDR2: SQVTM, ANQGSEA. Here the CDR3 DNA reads TGCAGCGCAACAGGGCGCCAAGAGACCCAGTACTTC. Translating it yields CSATGRQETQYF.

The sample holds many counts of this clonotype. The CDR3 sequence: CASSRPESRTGGQPQHF. In DNA form, the CDR3 reads TGTGCCAGCAGTCGACCAGAGAGTAGGACAGGGGGTCAGCCCCAGCATTTT. The genes are TRBV28 and TRBJ1-5; 10 nucleotides match TRBD1. Germline loops: CDR1 MDHEN, CDR2 SYDVKM. The V segment lost 5 bases and the J segment 6 bases; nucleotides outside the gene matches: 13. The CDR3 runs 17 residues.

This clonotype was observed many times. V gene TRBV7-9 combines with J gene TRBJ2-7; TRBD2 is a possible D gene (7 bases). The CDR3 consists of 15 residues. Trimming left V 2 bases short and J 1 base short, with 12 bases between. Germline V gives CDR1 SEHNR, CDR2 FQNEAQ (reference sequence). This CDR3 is CASSLLGGESYEQYF. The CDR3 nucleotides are TGTGCCAGCAGCTTATTAGGGGGGGAATCCTACGAGCAGTACTTC.

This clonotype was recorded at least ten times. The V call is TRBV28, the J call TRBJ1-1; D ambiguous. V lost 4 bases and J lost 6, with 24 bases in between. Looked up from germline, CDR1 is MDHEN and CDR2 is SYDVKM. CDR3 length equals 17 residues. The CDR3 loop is CASSSSWTTMIEAEAFF. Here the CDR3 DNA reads TGTGCCAGCAGTTCCTCTTGGACCACGATGATAGAGGCTGAAGCTTTCTTT.

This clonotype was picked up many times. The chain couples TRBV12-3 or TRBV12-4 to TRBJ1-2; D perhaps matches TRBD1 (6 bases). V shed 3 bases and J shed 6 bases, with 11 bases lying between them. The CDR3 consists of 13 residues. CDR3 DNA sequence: TGTGCCAGCAGTTTGGCGGGGGGCGATGGCTACACCTTC. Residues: CASSLAGGDGYTF.

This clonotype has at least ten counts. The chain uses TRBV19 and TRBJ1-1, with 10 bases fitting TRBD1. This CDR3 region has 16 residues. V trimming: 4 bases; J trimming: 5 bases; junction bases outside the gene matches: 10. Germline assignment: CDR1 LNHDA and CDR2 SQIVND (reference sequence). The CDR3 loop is CASSTLTGTGETEAFF. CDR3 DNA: TGTGCCAGTAGTACCTTAACCGGGACAGGGGAGACTGAAGCTTTCTTT.

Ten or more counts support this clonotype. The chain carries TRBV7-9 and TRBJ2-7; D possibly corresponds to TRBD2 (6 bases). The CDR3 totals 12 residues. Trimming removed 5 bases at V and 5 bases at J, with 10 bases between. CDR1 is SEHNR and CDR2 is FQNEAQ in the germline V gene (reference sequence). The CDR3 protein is CASSPGLHEQYF. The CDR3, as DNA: TGTGCCAGCAGCCCGGGACTCCACGAGCAGTACTTC.

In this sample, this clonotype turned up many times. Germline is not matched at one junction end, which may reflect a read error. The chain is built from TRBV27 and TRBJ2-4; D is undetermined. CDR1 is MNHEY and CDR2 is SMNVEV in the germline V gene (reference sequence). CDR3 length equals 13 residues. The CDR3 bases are TGTGCCAGCAGTTTGGGCCCTAAAAACATTAAGTACTTC. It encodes CASSLGPKNIKYF.

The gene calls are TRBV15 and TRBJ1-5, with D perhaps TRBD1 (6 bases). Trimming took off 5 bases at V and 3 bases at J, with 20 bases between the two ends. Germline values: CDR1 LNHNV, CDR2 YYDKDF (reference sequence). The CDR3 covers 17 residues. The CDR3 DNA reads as TGTGCCACCAGCGCAACTCTGAAAGGACAGCTCAATCAGCCCCAGCATTTT. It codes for CATSATLKGQLNQPQHF.

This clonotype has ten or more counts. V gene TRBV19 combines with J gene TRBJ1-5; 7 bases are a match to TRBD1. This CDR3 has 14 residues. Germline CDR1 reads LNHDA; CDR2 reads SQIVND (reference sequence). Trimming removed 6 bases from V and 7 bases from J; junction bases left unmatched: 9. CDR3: CASRDGRQGQPQHF. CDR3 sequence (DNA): TGTGCCAGTAGAGATGGGAGACAGGGACAGCCCCAGCATTTT.

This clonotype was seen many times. The CDR3 here is CASSSGTLYVVQYF. For the CDR3, the DNA is TGTGCCAGCAGCTCCGGGACGTTGTACGTTGTGCAGTACTTC. The chain combines TRBV6-1 with TRBJ2-7; D is tentatively TRBD1 or TRBD2 (5 bases each). Germline V gene lookup returns CDR1 MNHNS and CDR2 SASEGT. V was shortened by 6 bases and J by 9 bases, with 21 bases between the two germline ends. The CDR3 runs to 14 residues.

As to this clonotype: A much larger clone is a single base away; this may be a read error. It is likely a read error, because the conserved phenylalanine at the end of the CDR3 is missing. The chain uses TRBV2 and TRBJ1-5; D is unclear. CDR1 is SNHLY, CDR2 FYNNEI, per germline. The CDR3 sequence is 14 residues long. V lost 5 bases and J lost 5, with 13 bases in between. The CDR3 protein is CASSKRHSDQPQHL. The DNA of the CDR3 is TGTGCCAGCAGTAAGCGACACTCTGATCAGCCCCAGCATTTG.

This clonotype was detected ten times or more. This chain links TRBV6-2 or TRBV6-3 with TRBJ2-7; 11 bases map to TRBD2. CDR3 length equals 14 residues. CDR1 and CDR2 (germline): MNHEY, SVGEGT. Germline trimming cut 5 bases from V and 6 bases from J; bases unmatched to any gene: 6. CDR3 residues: CASSTTSGSSEQYF. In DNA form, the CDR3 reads TGTGCCAGCAGTACCACTAGCGGGAGCTCCGAGCAGTACTTC.

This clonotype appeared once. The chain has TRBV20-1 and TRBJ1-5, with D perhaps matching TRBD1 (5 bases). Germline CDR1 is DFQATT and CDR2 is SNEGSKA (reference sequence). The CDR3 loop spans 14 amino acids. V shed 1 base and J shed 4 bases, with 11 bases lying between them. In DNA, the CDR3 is TGCAGTGCTAGAGGTTCAGGGTGGAATCAGCCCCAGCATTTT. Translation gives CSARGSGWNQPQHF.